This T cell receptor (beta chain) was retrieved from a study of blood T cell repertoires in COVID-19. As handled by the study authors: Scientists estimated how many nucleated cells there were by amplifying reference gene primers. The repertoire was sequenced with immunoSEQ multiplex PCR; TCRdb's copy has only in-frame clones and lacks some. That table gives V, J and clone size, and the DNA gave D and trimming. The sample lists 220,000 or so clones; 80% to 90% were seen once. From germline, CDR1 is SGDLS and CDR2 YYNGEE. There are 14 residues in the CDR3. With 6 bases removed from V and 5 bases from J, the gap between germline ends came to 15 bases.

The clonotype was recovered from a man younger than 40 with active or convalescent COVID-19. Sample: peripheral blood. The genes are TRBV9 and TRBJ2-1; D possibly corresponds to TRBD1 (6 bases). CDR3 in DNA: TGTGCCAGCAACCGGGACACTCCTGACAATGAGCAGTTCTTC. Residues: CASNRDTPDNEQFF.